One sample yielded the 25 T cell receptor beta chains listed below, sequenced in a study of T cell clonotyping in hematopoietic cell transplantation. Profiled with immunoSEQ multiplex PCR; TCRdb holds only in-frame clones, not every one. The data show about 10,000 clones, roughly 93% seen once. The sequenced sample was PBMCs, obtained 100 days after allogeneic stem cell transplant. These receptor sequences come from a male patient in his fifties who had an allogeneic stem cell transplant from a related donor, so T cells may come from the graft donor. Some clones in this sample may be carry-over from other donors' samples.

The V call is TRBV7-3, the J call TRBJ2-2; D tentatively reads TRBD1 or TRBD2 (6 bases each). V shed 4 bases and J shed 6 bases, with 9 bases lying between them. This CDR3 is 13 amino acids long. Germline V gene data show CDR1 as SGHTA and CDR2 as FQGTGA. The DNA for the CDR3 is TGTGCCAGCAGCTGGGGGGCGCCCGGGGAGCTGTTTTTT. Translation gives CASSWGAPGELFF.

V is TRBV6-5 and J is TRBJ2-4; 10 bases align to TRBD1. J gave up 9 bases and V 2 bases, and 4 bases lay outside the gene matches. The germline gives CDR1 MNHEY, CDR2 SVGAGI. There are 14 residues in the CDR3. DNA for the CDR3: TGTGCCAGCAGTTACACGGGACAGGGGAGCATTCAGTACTTC. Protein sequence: CASSYTGQGSIQYF.

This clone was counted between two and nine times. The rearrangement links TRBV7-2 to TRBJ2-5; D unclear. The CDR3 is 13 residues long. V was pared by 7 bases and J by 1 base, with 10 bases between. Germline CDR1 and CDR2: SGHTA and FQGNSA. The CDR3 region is CASTPIGQETQYF. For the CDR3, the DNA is TGTGCCAGCACCCCCATAGGCCAAGAGACCCAGTACTTC.

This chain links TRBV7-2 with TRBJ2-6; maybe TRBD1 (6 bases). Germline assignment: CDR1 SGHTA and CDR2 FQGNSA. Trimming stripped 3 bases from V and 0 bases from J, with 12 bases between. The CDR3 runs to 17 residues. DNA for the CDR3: TGTGCCAGCAGCTTGGGACATTTTGTCTCTGGGGCCAACGTCCTGACTTTC. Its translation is CASSLGHFVSGANVLTF.

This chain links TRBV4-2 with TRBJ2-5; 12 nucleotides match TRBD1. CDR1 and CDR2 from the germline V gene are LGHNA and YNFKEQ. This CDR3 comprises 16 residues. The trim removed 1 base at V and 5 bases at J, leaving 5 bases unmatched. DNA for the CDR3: TGTGCCAGCAGCCAAGCGGGGACAGGGGGCGGGGAGACCCAGTACTTC. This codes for CASSQAGTGGGETQYF.

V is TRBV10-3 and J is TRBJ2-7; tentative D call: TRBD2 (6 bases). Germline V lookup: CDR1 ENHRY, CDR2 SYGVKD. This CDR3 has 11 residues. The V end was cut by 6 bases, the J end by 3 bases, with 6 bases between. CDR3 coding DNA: TGTGCCATCAGGGACTACTACGAGCAGTACTTC. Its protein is CAIRDYYEQYF.

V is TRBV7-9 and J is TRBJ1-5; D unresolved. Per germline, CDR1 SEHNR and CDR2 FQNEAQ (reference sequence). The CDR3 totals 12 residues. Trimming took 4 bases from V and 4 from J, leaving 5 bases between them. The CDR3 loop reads CASSSLNQPQHF. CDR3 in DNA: TGTGCCAGCAGCTCCCTTAATCAGCCCCAGCATTTT.

For the CDR3, the DNA is TGTGCCAGCAGCGTTGCCACTAGCGGGGATTCCCTACCCACAGATACGCAGTATTTT. Protein product: CASSVATSGDSLPTDTQYF. J is TRBJ2-3 and V is TRBV9, with 10 bases lining up with TRBD2. CDR1 and CDR2 (germline): SGDLS, YYNGEE. J lost 2 bases, V lost 2 bases, and 14 bases had no gene match. The CDR3 runs to 19 residues.

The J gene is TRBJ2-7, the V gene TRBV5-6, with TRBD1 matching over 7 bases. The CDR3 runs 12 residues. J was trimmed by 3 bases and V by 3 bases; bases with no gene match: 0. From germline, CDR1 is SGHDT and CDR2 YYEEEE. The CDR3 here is CASSWDSYEQYF. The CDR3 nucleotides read TGTGCCAGCAGCTGGGACAGCTACGAGCAGTACTTC.

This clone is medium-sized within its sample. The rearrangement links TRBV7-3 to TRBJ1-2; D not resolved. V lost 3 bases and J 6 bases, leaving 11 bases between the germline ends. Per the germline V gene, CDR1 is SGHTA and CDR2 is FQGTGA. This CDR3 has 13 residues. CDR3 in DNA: TGTGCCAGCAGCTTGTCACCCAACGATGGCTACACCTTC. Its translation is CASSLSPNDGYTF.

CDR3 sequence: CASSPRGEPNYEQYF. Here the CDR3 DNA reads TGCGCCAGCAGCCCCCGGGGAGAACCAAACTACGAGCAGTACTTC. The V gene is TRBV5-1, the J gene TRBJ2-7, with D possibly being TRBD2 (5 bases). CDR3 length equals 15 residues. In germline, CDR1 is SGHRS, CDR2 YFSETQ. Trimming removed 4 bases at V and 3 bases at J, with 17 bases between.

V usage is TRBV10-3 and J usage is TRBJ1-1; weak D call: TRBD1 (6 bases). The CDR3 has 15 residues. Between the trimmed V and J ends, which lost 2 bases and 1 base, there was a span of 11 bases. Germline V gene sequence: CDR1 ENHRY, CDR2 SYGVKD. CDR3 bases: TGTGCCATCAGTGAGGCGGGACACCGGAACACTGAAGCTTTCTTT. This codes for CAISEAGHRNTEAFF.

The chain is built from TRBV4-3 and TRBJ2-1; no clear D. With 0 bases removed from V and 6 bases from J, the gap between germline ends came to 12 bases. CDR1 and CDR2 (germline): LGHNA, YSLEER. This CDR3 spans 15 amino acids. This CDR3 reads CASSQDGSTRNEQFF. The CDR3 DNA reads TGCGCCAGCAGCCAAGATGGGTCTACCCGCAATGAGCAGTTCTTC.

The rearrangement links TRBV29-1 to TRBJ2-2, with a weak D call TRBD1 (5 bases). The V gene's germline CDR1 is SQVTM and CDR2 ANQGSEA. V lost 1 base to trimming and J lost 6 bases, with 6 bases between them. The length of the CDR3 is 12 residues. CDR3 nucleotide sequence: TGCAGCGTTGAAGTGGGGCCCGGGGAGCTGTTTTTT. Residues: CSVEVGPGELFF.

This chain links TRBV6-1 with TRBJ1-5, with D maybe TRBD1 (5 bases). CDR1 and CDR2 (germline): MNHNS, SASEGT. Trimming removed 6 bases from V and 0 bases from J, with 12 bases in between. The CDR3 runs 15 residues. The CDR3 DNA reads TGTGCCAGCAGCCCGACGGGGGTTAGCAATCAGCCCCAGCATTTT. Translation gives CASSPTGVSNQPQHF.

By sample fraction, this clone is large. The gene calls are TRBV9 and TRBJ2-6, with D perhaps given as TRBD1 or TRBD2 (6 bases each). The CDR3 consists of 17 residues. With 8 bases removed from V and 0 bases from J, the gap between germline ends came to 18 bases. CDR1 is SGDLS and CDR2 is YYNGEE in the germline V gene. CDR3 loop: CARGTWTDPSGANVLTF. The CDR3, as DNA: TGTGCCAGGGGGACTTGGACAGATCCCTCTGGGGCCAACGTCCTGACTTTC.

CDR3 sequence reads: CASSLVRAGGSGTEAFF. For the CDR3, the DNA is TGTGCCAGCAGCTTAGTCCGGGCAGGGGGCAGCGGGACTGAAGCTTTCTTT. The rearrangement joins TRBV11-2 to TRBJ1-1, with 8 bases identical to TRBD1. This CDR3 region has 17 residues. The V gene end was trimmed by 1 base and the J gene end by 5 bases; junction bases not matched to a gene: 12. Germline-derived CDR1 and CDR2 are SGHAT and FQNNGV.

The CDR3: CASSVGQGNYEQYF. DNA of the CDR3: TGTGCCAGCAGTGTGGGACAGGGGAACTACGAGCAGTACTTC. The chain carries TRBV6-1 and TRBJ2-7; 10 nucleotides line up with TRBD1. Trimming took 4 bases from V and 3 from J; bases not matched to a gene: 3. The germline gives CDR1 MNHNS, CDR2 SASEGT. The CDR3 is 14 residues long.

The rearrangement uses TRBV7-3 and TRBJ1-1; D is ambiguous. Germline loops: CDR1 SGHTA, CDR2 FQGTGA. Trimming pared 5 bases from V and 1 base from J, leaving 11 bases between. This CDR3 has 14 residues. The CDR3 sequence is CASSAHGSNTEAFF. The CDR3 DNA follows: TGTGCCAGCAGCGCTCATGGGTCGAACACTGAAGCTTTCTTT.

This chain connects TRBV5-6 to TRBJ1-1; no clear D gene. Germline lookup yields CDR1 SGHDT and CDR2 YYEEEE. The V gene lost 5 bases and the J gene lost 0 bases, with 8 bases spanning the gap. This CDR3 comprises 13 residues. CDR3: CASRSIMNTEAFF. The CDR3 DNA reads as TGTGCCAGCAGGAGCATCATGAACACTGAAGCTTTCTTT.

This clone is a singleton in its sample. The CDR3 DNA reads as TGCGCCAGCAGCCAAGGAGCGACCTACGCGAACACCGGGGAGCTGTTTTTT. It is translated as CASSQGATYANTGELFF. This chain uses TRBV4-3 with TRBJ2-2; D is undetermined. Germline CDR1 LGHNA, CDR2 YSLEER. The CDR3 spans 17 residues. V was trimmed by 1 base and J by 0 bases, leaving 12 bases between them.

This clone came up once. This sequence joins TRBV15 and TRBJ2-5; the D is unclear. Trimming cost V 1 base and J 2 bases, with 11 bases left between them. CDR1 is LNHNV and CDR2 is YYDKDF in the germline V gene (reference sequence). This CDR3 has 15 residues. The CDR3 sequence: CATSRGEFGQETQYF. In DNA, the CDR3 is TGTGCCACCAGCAGAGGAGAGTTTGGACAAGAGACCCAGTACTTC. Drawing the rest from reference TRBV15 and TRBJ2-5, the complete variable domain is DAMVIQNPRYQVTQFGKPVTLSCSQTLNHNVMYWYQQKSSQAPKLLFHYYDKDFNNEADTPDNFQSRRPNTSFCFLDIRSPGLGDTAMYLCATSRGEFGQETQYFGPGTRLLVL.

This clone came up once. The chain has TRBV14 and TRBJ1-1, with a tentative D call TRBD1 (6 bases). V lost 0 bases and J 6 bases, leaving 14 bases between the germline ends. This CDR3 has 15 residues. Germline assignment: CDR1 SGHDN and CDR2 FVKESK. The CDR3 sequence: CASSQDSGAGAEAFF. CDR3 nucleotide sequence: TGTGCCAGCAGCCAAGACTCAGGGGCGGGGGCTGAAGCTTTCTTT.

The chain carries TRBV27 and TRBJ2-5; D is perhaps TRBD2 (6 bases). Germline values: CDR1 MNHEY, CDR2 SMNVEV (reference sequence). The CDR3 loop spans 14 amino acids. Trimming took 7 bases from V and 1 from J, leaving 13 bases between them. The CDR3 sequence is CASKKGLVQETQYF. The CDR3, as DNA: TGTGCCAGCAAAAAGGGACTGGTCCAAGAGACCCAGTACTTC.

This CDR3 is CASSLNTGGDEQYF. The CDR3 region has the DNA TGTGCCAGCAGCTTGAACACGGGAGGTGACGAGCAGTACTTC. The rearrangement links TRBV7-2 to TRBJ2-7; the match to TRBD2 covers 7 bases. The V gene's germline CDR1 is SGHTA and CDR2 FQGNSA. The CDR3 is made up of 14 amino acids. With V trimmed by 3 bases and J by 5 bases, 7 bases remained unmatched. The full variable domain, its missing parts supplied by reference TRBV7-2 and TRBJ2-7, is GAGVSQSPSNKVTEKGKDVELRCDPISGHTALYWYRQSLGQGLEFLIYFQGNSAPDKSGLPSDRFSAERTGGSVSTLTIQRTQQEDSAVYLCASSLNTGGDEQYFGPGTRLTVT.